Included here is one TCR beta chain sequence, with context. This entry is derived from a study of blood T cell repertoires in COVID-19. Study as a whole: Samples of COVID-19 (acute and convalescent) were obtained from the United States, Italy and Spain. T cells, B-cell-depleted T cells, or PBMCs provided the cDNA or gDNA that served as material.

Per germline, CDR1 MDHEN and CDR2 SYDVKM. V lost 5 bases and J lost 0; bases outside the gene matches: 12. This CDR3 region has 19 residues. Original processing notes: How many nucleated cells were present was estimated from reference gene primer amplification. Only in-frame clones appear in the TCRdb table, and some are missing; sequencing was by immunoSEQ multiplex PCR. From that table come the V and J calls and clone size; the DNA was used to work out D and trimming. The sample includes approximately 150,000 clones, approximately 90% of them seen just once. J is TRBJ2-1 and V is TRBV28, with 11 bases that match TRBD2. The sequenced sample was peripheral blood. The TCR originated in a man in his fifties with active or convalescent COVID-19. CDR3 residues: CASSTTGGTSGSSYNEQFF. The CDR3 nucleotides are TGTGCCAGCAGTACCACGGGGGGGACTAGCGGAAGCTCCTACAATGAGCAGTTCTTC.